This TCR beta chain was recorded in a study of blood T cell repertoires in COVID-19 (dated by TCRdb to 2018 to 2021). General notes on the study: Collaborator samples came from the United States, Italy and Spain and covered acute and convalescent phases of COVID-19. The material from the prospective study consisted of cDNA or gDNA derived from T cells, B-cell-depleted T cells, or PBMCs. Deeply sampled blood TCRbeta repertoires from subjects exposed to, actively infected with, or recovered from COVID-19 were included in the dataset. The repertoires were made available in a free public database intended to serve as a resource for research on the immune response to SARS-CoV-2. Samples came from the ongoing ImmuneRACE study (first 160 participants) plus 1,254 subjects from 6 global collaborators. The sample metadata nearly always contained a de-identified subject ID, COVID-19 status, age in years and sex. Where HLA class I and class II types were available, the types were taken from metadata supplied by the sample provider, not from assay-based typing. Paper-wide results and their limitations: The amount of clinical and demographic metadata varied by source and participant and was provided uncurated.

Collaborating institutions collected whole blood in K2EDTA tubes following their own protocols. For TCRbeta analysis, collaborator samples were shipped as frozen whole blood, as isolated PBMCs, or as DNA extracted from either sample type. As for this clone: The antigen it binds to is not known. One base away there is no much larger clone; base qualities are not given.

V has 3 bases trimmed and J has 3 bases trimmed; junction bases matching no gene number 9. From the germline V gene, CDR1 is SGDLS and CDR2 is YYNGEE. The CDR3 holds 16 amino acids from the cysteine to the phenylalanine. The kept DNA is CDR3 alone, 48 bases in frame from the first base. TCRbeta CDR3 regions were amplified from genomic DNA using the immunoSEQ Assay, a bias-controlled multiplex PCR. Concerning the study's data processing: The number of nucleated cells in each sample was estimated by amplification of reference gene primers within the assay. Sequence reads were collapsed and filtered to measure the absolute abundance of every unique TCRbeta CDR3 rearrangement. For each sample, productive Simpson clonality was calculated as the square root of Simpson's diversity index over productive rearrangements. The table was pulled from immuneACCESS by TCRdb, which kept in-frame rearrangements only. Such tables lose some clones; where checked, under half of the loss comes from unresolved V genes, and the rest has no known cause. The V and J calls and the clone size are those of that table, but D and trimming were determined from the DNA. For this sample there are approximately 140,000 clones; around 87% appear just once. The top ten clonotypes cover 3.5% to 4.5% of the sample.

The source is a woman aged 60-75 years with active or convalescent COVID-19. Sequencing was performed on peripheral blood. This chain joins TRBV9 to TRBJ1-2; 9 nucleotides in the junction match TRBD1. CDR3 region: CASSATQDRGDYGYTF. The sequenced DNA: TGTGCCAGCAGCGCGACCCAGGACAGGGGAGACTATGGCTACACCTTC.